Within the sample, the clone carrying this TCR beta chain is medium-sized. Its matching antigen is unknown. Gene names and germline match the mouse. The read ends 4 residues before the CDR3 terminus; that terminus is restored from the germline J gene. The data were taken from a study of CD8+ T cells in alopecia areata. Investigators isolated RNA and reverse transcribed it into cDNA to act as the sequencing template. This table comes from immunoSEQ multiplex PCR, and its TCRdb copy is limited to in-frame clones, with some not included. The specimen has 2,000 to 2,500 clones, none found just once. As for time point: mouse skin 3 weeks after grafting. Skin biopsies were taken at grafting, week 3 and week 6. The CDR3 consists of 13 residues. The germline V gene encodes CDR1 NSHNY and CDR2 SYGAGN. V lost 1 base to trimming and J lost 2 bases, with 6 bases between them. Findings and caveats of the study: Lesional scalp, notably in alopecia totalis/universalis, had clonality above that of normal scalp. Compared with mice, patients displayed less clear TCR sharing, possibly for HLA-related reasons.

The source material was skin, sampled at week 3. This TCR was recovered from a C3H/HeJ mouse with alopecia areata. As its MHC haplotype, the strain has H2-k. The chain combines TRBV13-1 with TRBJ1-2; D perhaps matches TRBD1 (5 bases). This CDR3 reads CASSDSGNSDYTF. Partial CDR3 DNA: TGTGCCAGCAGTGATTCAGGGAACTCC.